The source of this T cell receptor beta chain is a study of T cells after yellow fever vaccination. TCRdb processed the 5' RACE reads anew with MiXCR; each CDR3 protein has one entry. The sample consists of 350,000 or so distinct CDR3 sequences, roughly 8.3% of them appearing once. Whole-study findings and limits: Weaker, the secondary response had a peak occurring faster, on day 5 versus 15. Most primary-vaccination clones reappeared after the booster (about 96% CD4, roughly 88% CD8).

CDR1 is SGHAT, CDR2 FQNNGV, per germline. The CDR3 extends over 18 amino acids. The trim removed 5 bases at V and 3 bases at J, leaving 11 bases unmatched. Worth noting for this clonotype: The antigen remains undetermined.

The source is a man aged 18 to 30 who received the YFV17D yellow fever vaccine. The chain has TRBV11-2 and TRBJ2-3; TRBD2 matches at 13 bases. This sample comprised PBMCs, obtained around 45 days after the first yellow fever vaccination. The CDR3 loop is CASSRTEGLAGPTDTQYF. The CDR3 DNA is TGTGCCAGCAGCCGGACTGAGGGACTAGCGGGGCCGACAGATACGCAGTATTTT.